A single sample gave rise to the 26 T cell receptor beta chains below, sequenced in a study of blood T cell repertoires in COVID-19. Sequencing used immunoSEQ multiplex PCR; TCRdb keeps in-frame clones, though not all of them. The data contain approximately 200,000 clones, roughly 80% of them singletons. The specimen sequenced was PBMCs or T cells enriched from blood (not recorded which). The receptors shown here come from a woman aged 40 to 49 with acute COVID-19.

The genes are TRBV4-3 and TRBJ2-5; TRBD2 aligns across 11 bases. This CDR3 is 18 amino acids long. Per the germline V gene, CDR1 is LGHNA and CDR2 is YSLEER. The V segment lost 1 base and the J segment 4 bases; nucleotides outside the gene matches: 11. CDR3 bases: TGCGCCAGCAGCCAAGGAACTAGCGGGGGTTTTTTGAGAGAGACCCAGTACTTC. Translating gives CASSQGTSGGFLRETQYF.

This chain connects TRBV7-2 to TRBJ2-7, with a possible D match to TRBD2 (8 bases). The V gene lost 2 bases and the J gene lost 6 bases, with 20 bases spanning the gap. The CDR3 spans 16 residues. CDR1 and CDR2 from the germline V gene are SGHTA and FQGNSA. The DNA of the CDR3 is TGTGCCAGCAGCTTAAGTCCGGGACAGCGGGGGTCCGAGCAGTACTTC. Translated: CASSLSPGQRGSEQYF.

The rearrangement links TRBV6-1 to TRBJ1-1, with D unclear. The CDR3 loop spans 13 amino acids. The V gene lost 3 bases and the J gene lost 10 bases, with 15 bases spanning the gap. The germline V gene encodes CDR1 MNHNS and CDR2 SASEGT. The CDR3 nucleotides are TGTGCCAGCAGTGATAGGACTCCTCCGTTAGCTTTCTTT. Translating gives CASSDRTPPLAFF.

The V gene is TRBV7-7, the J gene TRBJ2-2; 7 positions agree with TRBD1. The CDR3 contains 15 residues. Germline trimming cut 7 bases from V and 6 bases from J; bases unmatched to any gene: 11. Germline V gene sequence: CDR1 SSHAT, CDR2 FNYEAQ (reference sequence). The CDR3 spells CASKRGQSDAGELFF. CDR3 bases: TGTGCCAGCAAAAGGGGGCAGTCGGACGCCGGGGAGCTGTTTTTT.

A few counts support this clone. The chain is built from TRBV30 and TRBJ1-2, with 9 bases matching TRBD1. Germline V gene sequence: CDR1 GTSNPN, CDR2 SVGIG (reference sequence). The CDR3 is 19 residues long. The trim removed 2 bases at V and 0 bases at J, leaving 16 bases unmatched. The CDR3 sequence: CAWSYPWGTGSIANYGYTF. The CDR3 bases are TGTGCCTGGAGTTATCCTTGGGGGACAGGGAGTATTGCTAACTATGGCTACACCTTC.

The chain has TRBV29-1 and TRBJ1-4; 8 bases align to TRBD1. The germline V gene encodes CDR1 SQVTM and CDR2 ANQGSEA. The CDR3 consists of 14 residues. V lost 6 bases and J lost 8; bases outside the gene matches: 11. The CDR3 sequence: CSVKETGVGEKLFF. Here the CDR3 DNA reads TGCAGCGTGAAAGAGACAGGGGTAGGAGAAAAACTGTTTTTT.

The chain couples TRBV15 to TRBJ2-6, with 8 bases matching TRBD1. Germline V gene sequence: CDR1 LNHNV, CDR2 YYDKDF (reference sequence). This CDR3 contains 17 residues. V lost 4 bases, J lost 2 bases, and 7 bases stayed unmatched. The CDR3 coding sequence is TGTGCCACCAGCACCACAGGGGGATTGCCTGGGGCCAACGTCCTGACTTTC. It codes for CATSTTGGLPGANVLTF.

The V call is TRBV11-2, the J call TRBJ1-2; possible D gene TRBD1, 5 bases. V lost 5 bases and J 4 bases, leaving 11 bases between the germline ends. The germline CDR1 and CDR2 sequences are SGHAT and FQNNGV. The CDR3 is 13 residues long. CDR3 loop: CASSPRQRYGYTF. Written as DNA, the CDR3 is TGTGCCAGCAGCCCGCGACAGCGCTATGGCTACACCTTC.

CDR3 amino acids: CASSSRDRGEQYF. The CDR3 region has the DNA TGCGCCAGCAGCTCCAGAGACAGAGGCGAGCAGTACTTC. The genes are TRBV5-1 and TRBJ2-7, with D possibly being TRBD1 (5 bases). Germline CDR1 reads SGHRS; CDR2 reads YFSETQ. Trimming took off 3 bases at V and 6 bases at J, with 13 bases between the two ends. The CDR3 length is 13 residues.

The gene calls are TRBV30 and TRBJ2-5; 8 bases match TRBD1. Germline CDR1 is GTSNPN and CDR2 is SVGIG (reference sequence). V was pared by 6 bases and J by 2 bases, with 2 bases of the junction left unmatched. The CDR3 length is 12 residues. In DNA, the CDR3 is TGTGCCTGCGGGACAGGTCAAGAGACCCAGTACTTC. This gives the protein CACGTGQETQYF. Complete variable domain (other parts from reference TRBV30 and TRBJ2-5): SQTIHQWPATLVQPVGSPLSLECTVEGTSNPNLYWYRQAAGRGLQLLFYSVGIGQISSEVPQNLSASRPQDRQFILSSKKLLLSDSGFYLCACGTGQETQYFGPGTRLLVL.

The chain employs TRBV6-4 and TRBJ1-2; no reliable D call. This CDR3 has 14 residues. Trimming shortened V by 8 bases and J by 2 bases, and 15 bases separated the two germline ends. Germline V gene lookup returns CDR1 MRHNA and CDR2 SNTAGT. CDR3 nucleotides: TGTGCCAGCGTACCGGGATTTCGCAACTATGGCTACACCTTC. Amino acids: CASVPGFRNYGYTF.

This chain joins TRBV6-1 and TRBJ1-1; the D gene is possibly TRBD1 (5 bases). This CDR3 has 14 amino acids. In germline, CDR1 is MNHNS, CDR2 SASEGT. V lost 3 bases to trimming and J lost 1 base, with 9 bases between them. This CDR3 is CASSEGGKNTEAFF. In DNA form, the CDR3 reads TGTGCCAGCAGTGAGGGGGGAAAGAACACTGAAGCTTTCTTT.

In this sample, this clone turned up once. V usage is TRBV2 and J usage is TRBJ1-6, with 9 bases aligning to TRBD1. The V gene end was trimmed by 4 bases and the J gene end by 5 bases; junction bases not matched to a gene: 9. Germline lookup yields CDR1 SNHLY and CDR2 FYNNEI. The CDR3 is made up of 17 amino acids. CDR3 bases: TGTGCCAGCAGTGCCCCCAATACAGGGGGCAATAATTCACCCCTCCACTTT. Protein product: CASSAPNTGGNNSPLHF.

The chain has TRBV4-1 and TRBJ2-7; 8 bases map to TRBD1. With V trimmed by 0 bases and J by 3 bases, 10 bases remained unmatched. This CDR3 comprises 17 residues. Germline lookup yields CDR1 MGHRA and CDR2 YSYEKL. CDR3 in amino acids: CASSQDQTGVSYYEQYF. In DNA form, the CDR3 reads TGCGCCAGCAGCCAAGATCAGACAGGGGTGTCTTACTACGAGCAGTACTTC.

The chain uses TRBV19 and TRBJ1-1; no clear D gene. The CDR3 runs 14 residues. The germline V gene encodes CDR1 LNHDA and CDR2 SQIVND (reference sequence). Trimming removed 3 bases at V and 7 bases at J, with 15 bases between. The CDR3 sequence is CASSISEGMGEAFF. Here the CDR3 DNA reads TGTGCCAGTAGTATCAGTGAGGGTATGGGTGAAGCTTTCTTT.

The J gene is TRBJ1-4, the V gene TRBV12-3 or TRBV12-4; weak D call: TRBD1 (5 bases). V lost 8 bases and J lost 3, with 10 bases in between. This CDR3 is built from 13 residues. DNA of the CDR3: TGTGCCAGCGGCAGGGTTTCTAATGAAAAACTGTTTTTT. Its protein is CASGRVSNEKLFF.

This clone was found once. The chain has TRBV5-4 and TRBJ1-1; 7 nucleotides agree with TRBD1. The V and J ends lost 4 bases and 0 bases, in that order; junction bases with no gene match: 12. The CDR3 consists of 17 residues. The germline V gene has CDR1 SGHNT and CDR2 YYREEE (reference sequence). For the CDR3, the DNA is TGTGCCAGCAGCCGAGGACAGGTGTCCCCATTGAACACTGAAGCTTTCTTT. This sequence encodes CASSRGQVSPLNTEAFF.

The rearrangement joins TRBV5-4 to TRBJ2-4; TRBD2 is a possible D gene (5 bases). This CDR3 is built from 17 residues. Germline V gene lookup returns CDR1 SGHNT and CDR2 YYREEE (reference sequence). Trimming shortened V by 1 base and J by 5 bases, and 19 bases separated the two germline ends. The CDR3 reads CASSLRDPRAYENIQYF. The CDR3 nucleotides read TGTGCCAGCAGCTTGCGGGATCCAAGGGCGTATGAAAACATTCAGTACTTC.

V gene TRBV19 combines with J gene TRBJ1-5; D remains unclear. With 7 bases removed from V and 4 bases from J, the gap between germline ends came to 11 bases. The germline gives CDR1 LNHDA, CDR2 SQIVND (reference sequence). The CDR3 loop spans 13 amino acids. In DNA form, the CDR3 reads TGTGCCAGTAACCCAGGCATTAATCAGCCCCAGCATTTT. Its translation: CASNPGINQPQHF. The full variable domain, its missing parts supplied by reference TRBV19 and TRBJ1-5, is DGGITQSPKYLFRKEGQNVTLSCEQNLNHDAMYWYRQDPGQGLRLIYYSQIVNDFQKGDIAEGYSVSREKKESFPLTVTSAQKNPTAFYLCASNPGINQPQHFGDGTRLSIL.

This chain links TRBV6-1 with TRBJ1-2; possible D gene TRBD1, 5 bases. V lost 0 bases and J lost 5, with 13 bases in between. This CDR3 is 15 amino acids long. Germline V gene lookup returns CDR1 MNHNS and CDR2 SASEGT. CDR3 sequence reads: CASSEAVQGGYGYTF. The CDR3 DNA reads TGTGCCAGCAGTGAAGCTGTCCAGGGAGGATATGGCTACACCTTC.

This chain links TRBV14 with TRBJ2-7; a weak D match, TRBD1 (6 bases). The ends were cut back, 3 bases at V and 3 bases at J, with 15 bases in the middle. The germline gives CDR1 SGHDN, CDR2 FVKESK. The length of the CDR3 is 15 residues. This CDR3 is CASSQFQGLSYEQYF. CDR3 DNA: TGTGCCAGCAGCCAGTTTCAGGGGTTGAGCTACGAGCAGTACTTC. The full variable domain, its missing parts supplied by reference TRBV14 and TRBJ2-7, is EAGVTQFPSHSVIEKGQTVTLRCDPISGHDNLYWYRRVMGKEIKFLLHFVKESKQDESGMPNNRFLAERTGGTYSTLKVQPAELEDSGVYFCASSQFQGLSYEQYFGPGTRLTVT.

The chain carries TRBV18 and TRBJ2-7; D possibly corresponds to TRBD2 (5 bases). The CDR3 is 16 residues long. In germline, CDR1 is KGHSH, CDR2 LQKENI. The ends were cut back, 3 bases at V and 3 bases at J, with 18 bases in the middle. The chain's CDR3 is CASSPSEGFNFYEQYF. In DNA, the CDR3 is TGTGCCAGCTCACCTTCCGAGGGATTTAACTTCTACGAGCAGTACTTC.

This chain links TRBV7-3 with TRBJ2-2; 12 bases are a match to TRBD1. Germline CDR1 and CDR2: SGHTA and FQGTGA. The V segment lost 3 bases and the J segment 4 bases; nucleotides outside the gene matches: 0. The CDR3 extends over 15 amino acids. In DNA, the CDR3 is TGTGCCAGCAGCTTGGGACAGGGGGCCACCGGGGAGCTGTTTTTT. This translates into CASSLGQGATGELFF. Variable domain in full (rest from reference TRBV7-3 and TRBJ2-2): GAGVSQTPSNKVTEKGKYVELRCDPISGHTALYWYRQSLGQGPEFLIYFQGTGAADDSGLPNDRFFAVRPEGSVSTLKIQRTERGDSAVYLCASSLGQGATGELFFGEGSRLTVL.

CDR3 sequence (DNA): TGTGCCTGGAGTGGACTAGCTTGGGAGACCCAGTACTTC. Protein sequence: CAWSGLAWETQYF. V and J are TRBV30 and TRBJ2-5; TRBD2 aligns across 7 bases. CDR3 length equals 13 residues. The V and J ends lost 1 base and 5 bases, in that order; junction bases with no gene match: 4. Germline V lookup: CDR1 GTSNPN, CDR2 SVGIG (reference sequence).

This chain joins TRBV19 and TRBJ2-7, with 8 bases lining up with TRBD2. CDR1 and CDR2 from the germline V gene are LNHDA and SQIVND (reference sequence). V shed 4 bases and J 0 bases; nucleotides not matched to a gene: 5. The length of the CDR3 is 15 residues. CDR3 DNA: TGTGCCAGTAGTAAAAGACTAGCGAGCTCCTACGAGCAGTACTTC. Its translation is CASSKRLASSYEQYF.

CDR3 nucleotides: TGTGCCAGCAGTTATTTGGAGGAGACCCAGTACTTC. Translation gives CASSYLEETQYF. V usage is TRBV6-1 and J usage is TRBJ2-5; D gene uncertain. CDR1 and CDR2 (germline): MNHNS, SASEGT. The length of the CDR3 is 12 residues. The V end was cut by 5 bases, the J end by 5 bases, with 9 bases between.